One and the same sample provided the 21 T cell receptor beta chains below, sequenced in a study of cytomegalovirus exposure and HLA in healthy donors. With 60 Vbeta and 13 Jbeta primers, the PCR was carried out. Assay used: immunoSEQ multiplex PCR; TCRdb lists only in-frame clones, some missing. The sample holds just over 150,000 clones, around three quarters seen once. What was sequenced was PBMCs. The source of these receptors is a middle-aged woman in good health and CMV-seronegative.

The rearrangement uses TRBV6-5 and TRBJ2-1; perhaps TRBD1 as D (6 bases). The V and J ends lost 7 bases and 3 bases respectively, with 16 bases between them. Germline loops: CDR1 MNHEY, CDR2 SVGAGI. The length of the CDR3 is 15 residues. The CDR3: CASTPSRGNYNEQFF. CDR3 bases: TGTGCCAGCACCCCCTCCAGGGGAAACTACAATGAGCAGTTCTTC.

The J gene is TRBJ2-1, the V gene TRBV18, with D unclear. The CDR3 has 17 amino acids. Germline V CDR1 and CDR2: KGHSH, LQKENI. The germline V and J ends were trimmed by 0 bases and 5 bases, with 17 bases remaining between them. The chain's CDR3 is CASSPPMSRGNNNEQFF. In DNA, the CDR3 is TGTGCCAGCTCACCACCCATGTCTCGCGGAAACAACAATGAGCAGTTCTTC.

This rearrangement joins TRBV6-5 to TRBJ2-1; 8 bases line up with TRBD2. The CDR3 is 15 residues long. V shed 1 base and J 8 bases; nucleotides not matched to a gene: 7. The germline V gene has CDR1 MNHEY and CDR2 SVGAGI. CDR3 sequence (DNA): TGTGCCAGCAGTTACTGGCGGGGGGAAAATGATGAGCAGTTCTTC. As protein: CASSYWRGENDEQFF.

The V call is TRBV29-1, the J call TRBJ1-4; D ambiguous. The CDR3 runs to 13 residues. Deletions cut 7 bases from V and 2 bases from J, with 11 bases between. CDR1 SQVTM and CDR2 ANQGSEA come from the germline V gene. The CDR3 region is CSAYRGTNEKLFF. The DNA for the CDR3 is TGCAGCGCCTACCGGGGTACTAATGAAAAACTGTTTTTT. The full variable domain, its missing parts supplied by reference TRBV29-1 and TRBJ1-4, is SAVISQKPSRDICQRGTSLTIQCQVDSQVTMMFWYRQQPGQSLTLIATANQGSEATYESGFVIDKFPISRPNLTFSTLTVSNMSPEDSSIYLCSAYRGTNEKLFFGSGTQLSVL.

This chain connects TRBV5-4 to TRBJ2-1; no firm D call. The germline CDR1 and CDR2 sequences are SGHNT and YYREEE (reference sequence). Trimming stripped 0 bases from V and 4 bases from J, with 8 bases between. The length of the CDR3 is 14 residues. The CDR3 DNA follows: TGTGCCAGCAGCTTGGCCGAGCGTTACAATGAGCAGTTCTTC. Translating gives CASSLAERYNEQFF.

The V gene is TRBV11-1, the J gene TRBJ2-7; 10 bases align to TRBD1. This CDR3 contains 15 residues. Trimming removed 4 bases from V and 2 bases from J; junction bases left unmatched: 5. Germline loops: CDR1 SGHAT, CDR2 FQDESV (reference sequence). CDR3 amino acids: CASSSGTGATYEQYF. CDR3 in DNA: TGTGCCAGCAGCTCTGGGACAGGGGCCACCTACGAGCAGTACTTC.

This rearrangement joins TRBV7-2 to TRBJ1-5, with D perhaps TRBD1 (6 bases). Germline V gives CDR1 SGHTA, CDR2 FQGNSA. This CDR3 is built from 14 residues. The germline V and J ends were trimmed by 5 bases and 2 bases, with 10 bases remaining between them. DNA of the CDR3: TGTGCCAGCAGCGTTCGACAGGGCAATCAGCCCCAGCATTTT. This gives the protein CASSVRQGNQPQHF.

The CDR3 here is CASSTRGTNEKLFF. Written as DNA, the CDR3 is TGCGCCAGCAGCACCAGGGGTACTAATGAAAAACTGTTTTTT. This rearrangement joins TRBV5-1 to TRBJ1-4; TRBD1 might be the D (6 bases). Trimming removed 4 bases from V and 2 bases from J, with 9 bases in between. Germline-derived CDR1 and CDR2 are SGHRS and YFSETQ. The CDR3 runs to 14 residues. The whole variable domain, filled in from reference TRBV5-1 and TRBJ1-4, reads KAGVTQTPRYLIKTRGQQVTLSCSPISGHRSVSWYQQTPGQGLQFLFEYFSETQRNKGNFPGRFSGRQFSNSRSEMNVSTLELGDSALYLCASSTRGTNEKLFFGSGTQLSVL.

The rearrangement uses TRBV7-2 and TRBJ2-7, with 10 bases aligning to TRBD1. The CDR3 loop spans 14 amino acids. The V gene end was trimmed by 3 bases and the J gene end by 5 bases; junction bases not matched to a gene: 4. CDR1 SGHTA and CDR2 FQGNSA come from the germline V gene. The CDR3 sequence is CASSFGTGVNEQYF. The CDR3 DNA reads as TGTGCCAGCAGCTTCGGGACAGGGGTCAACGAGCAGTACTTC.

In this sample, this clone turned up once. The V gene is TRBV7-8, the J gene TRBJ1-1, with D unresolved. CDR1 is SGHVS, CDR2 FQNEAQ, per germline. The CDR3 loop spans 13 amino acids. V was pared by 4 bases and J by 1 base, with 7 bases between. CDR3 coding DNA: TGTGCCAGCAGCTCCAGTGGGAACACTGAAGCTTTCTTT. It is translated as CASSSSGNTEAFF.

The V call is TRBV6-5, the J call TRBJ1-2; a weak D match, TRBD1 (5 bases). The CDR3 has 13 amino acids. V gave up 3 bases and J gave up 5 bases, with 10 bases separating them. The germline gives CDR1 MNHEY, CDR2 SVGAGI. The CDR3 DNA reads TGTGCCAGCAGTTATAGGAGGGGATATGGCTACACCTTC. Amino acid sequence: CASSYRRGYGYTF.

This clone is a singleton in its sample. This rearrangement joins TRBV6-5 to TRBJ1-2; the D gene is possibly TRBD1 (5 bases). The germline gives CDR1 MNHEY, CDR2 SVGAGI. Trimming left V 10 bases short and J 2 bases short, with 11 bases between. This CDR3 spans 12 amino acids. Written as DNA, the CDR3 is TGTGCCACCCGACAGACCAACTATGGCTACACCTTC. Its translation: CATRQTNYGYTF.

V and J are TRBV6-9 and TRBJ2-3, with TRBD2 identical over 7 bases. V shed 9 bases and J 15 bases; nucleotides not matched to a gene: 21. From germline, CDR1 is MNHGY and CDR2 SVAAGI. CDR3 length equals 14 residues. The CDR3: CAREEGGVPPGDYF. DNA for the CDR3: TGTGCCAGAGAAGAGGGAGGGGTTCCACCGGGAGATTATTTT.

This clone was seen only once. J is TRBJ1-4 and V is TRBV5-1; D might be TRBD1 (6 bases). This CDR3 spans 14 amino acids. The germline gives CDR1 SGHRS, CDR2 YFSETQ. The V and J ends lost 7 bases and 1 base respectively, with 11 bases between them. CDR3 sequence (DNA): TGCGCCAGCGGGCCGACAGGAACTAATGAAAAACTGTTTTTT. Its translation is CASGPTGTNEKLFF. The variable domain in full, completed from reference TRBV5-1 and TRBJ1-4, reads KAGVTQTPRYLIKTRGQQVTLSCSPISGHRSVSWYQQTPGQGLQFLFEYFSETQRNKGNFPGRFSGRQFSNSRSEMNVSTLELGDSALYLCASGPTGTNEKLFFGSGTQLSVL.

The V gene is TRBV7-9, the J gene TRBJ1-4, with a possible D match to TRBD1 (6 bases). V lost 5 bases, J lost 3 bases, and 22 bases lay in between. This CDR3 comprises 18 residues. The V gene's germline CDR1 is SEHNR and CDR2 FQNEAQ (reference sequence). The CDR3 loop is CASSAGTKRRGPNEKLFF. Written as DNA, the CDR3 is TGTGCCAGCAGCGCCGGGACAAAGAGAAGGGGACCTAATGAAAAACTGTTTTTT. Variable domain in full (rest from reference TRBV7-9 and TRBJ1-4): DTGVSQNPRHKITKRGQNVTFRCDPISEHNRLYWYRQTLGQGPEFLTYFQNEAQLEKSRLLSDRFSAERPKGSFSTLEIQRTEQGDSAMYLCASSAGTKRRGPNEKLFFGSGTQLSVL.

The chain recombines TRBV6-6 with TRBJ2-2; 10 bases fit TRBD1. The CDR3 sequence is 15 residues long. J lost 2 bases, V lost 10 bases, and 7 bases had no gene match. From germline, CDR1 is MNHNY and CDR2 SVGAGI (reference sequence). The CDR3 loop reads CAIRDRGGNTGELFF. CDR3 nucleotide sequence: TGTGCCATCCGGGACAGGGGAGGAAACACCGGGGAGCTGTTTTTT.

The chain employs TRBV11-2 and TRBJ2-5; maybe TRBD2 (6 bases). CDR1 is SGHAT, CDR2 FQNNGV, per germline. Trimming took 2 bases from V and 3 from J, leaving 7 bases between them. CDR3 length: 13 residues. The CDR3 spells CASSLSGEETQYF. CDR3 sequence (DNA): TGTGCCAGCAGCTTATCGGGGGAAGAGACCCAGTACTTC.

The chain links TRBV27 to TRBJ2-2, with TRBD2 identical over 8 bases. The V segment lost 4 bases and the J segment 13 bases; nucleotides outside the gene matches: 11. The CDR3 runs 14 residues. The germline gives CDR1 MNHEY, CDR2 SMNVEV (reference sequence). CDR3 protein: CASSSGLAAGGLFF. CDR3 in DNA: TGTGCCAGCAGTTCGGGCCTAGCGGCGGGAGGGCTGTTTTTT.

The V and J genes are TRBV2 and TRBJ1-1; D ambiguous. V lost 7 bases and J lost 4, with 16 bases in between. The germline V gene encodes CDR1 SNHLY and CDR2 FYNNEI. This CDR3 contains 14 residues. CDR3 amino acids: CASTTEGESTEAFF. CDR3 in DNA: TGTGCCAGCACCACCGAAGGAGAGAGCACTGAAGCTTTCTTT.

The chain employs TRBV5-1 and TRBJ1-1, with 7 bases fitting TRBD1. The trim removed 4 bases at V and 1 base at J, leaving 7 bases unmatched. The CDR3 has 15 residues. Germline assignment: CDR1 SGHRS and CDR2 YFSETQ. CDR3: CASSPGGTANTEAFF. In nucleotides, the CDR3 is TGCGCCAGCAGCCCGGGAGGGACAGCGAACACTGAAGCTTTCTTT.

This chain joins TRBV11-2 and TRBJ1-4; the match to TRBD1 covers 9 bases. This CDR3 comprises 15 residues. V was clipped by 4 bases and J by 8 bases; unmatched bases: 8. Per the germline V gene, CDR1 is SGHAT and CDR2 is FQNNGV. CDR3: CASSSLQGAREKLFF. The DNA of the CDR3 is TGTGCCAGCAGCTCGCTACAGGGGGCAAGGGAAAAACTGTTTTTT.